This is a list of T cell receptor beta chains from one sample in a study of OX40 agonist ivuxolimab in advanced cancers. The method was immunoSEQ multiplex PCR; TCRdb's version includes in-frame clones alone and lacks a portion of them. The sample comprises over 95,000 clones, around 90% of which are singletons, and 0.7% to 1% rests with the top ten. The specimen was CD4+ or CD8+ T cells sorted from blood, collected in a trial of the OX40 agonist ivuxolimab. Receptors were obtained from an adult with an advanced solid tumor such as melanoma, head and neck, liver or kidney cancer. Both conserved end residues are part of each CDR3.

TRBJ2-7 TRBV15 CATSSHLMSYEQYF
TRBJ2-3 TRBV5-5 CASSLTWTGSTDTQYF
TRBJ2-7 TRBV5-1 CASSLGSGQGEQYF
TRBJ1-1 TRBV29-1 CSVDGLLNTEAFF
TRBJ2-2 TRBV2 CASNYIITGELFF
TRBJ2-3 TRBV18 CASSPRRQDTQYF
TRBJ1-3 TRBV6-1 CASSLGDGNTIYF
TRBJ1-2 TRBV19 CASKKGQWFGYTF
TRBJ1-1 TRBV7-9 CASSFSQGEAFF
TRBJ2-7 TRBV7-2 CASSPPPGQADEQYF
TRBJ2-2 TRBV30 CAWRSGQGFTGELFF